Below, one TCR beta chain is given with its context. No antigen is known for it. CDR3 length equals 15 residues. Germline trimming cut 3 bases from V and 2 bases from J; bases unmatched to any gene: 4. Germline V CDR1 and CDR2: LNHDA, SQIVND (reference sequence). The sample belongs to a study of T cell responses to AZD1222 COVID-19 vaccine. The method was immunoSEQ multiplex PCR; TCRdb's version includes in-frame clones alone and lacks a portion of them. The sample contains 100,000 to 120,000 clones, 81% of which appear only once. Findings of the study overall: Only a handful of individuals given AZD1222 were seropositive at baseline.

The chain carries TRBV19 and TRBJ2-1; 7 bases map to TRBD2. This sample comprised peripheral blood, obtained on day 0 of AZD1222 vaccination. This TCR was recovered from an adult in good health. CDR3 sequence: CASSMGGLTYNEQFF. CDR3 nucleotides: TGTGCCAGTAGTATGGGAGGGCTCACCTACAATGAGCAGTTCTTC.